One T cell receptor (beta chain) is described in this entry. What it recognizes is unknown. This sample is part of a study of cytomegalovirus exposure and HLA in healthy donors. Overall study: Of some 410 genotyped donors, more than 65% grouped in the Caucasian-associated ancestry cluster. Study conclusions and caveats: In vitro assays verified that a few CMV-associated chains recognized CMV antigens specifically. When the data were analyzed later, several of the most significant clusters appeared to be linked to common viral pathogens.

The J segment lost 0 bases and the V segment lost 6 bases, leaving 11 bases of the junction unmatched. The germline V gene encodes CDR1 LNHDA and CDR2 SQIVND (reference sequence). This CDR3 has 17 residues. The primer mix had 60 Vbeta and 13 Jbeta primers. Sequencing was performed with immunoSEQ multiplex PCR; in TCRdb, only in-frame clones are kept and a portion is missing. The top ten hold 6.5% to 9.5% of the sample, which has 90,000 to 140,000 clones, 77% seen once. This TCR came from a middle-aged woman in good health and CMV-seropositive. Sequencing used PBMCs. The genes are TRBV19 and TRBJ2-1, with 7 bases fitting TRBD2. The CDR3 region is CASSPFGRGSSYNEQFF. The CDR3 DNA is TGTGCCAGTAGCCCCTTCGGGCGGGGGAGCTCCTACAATGAGCAGTTCTTC.